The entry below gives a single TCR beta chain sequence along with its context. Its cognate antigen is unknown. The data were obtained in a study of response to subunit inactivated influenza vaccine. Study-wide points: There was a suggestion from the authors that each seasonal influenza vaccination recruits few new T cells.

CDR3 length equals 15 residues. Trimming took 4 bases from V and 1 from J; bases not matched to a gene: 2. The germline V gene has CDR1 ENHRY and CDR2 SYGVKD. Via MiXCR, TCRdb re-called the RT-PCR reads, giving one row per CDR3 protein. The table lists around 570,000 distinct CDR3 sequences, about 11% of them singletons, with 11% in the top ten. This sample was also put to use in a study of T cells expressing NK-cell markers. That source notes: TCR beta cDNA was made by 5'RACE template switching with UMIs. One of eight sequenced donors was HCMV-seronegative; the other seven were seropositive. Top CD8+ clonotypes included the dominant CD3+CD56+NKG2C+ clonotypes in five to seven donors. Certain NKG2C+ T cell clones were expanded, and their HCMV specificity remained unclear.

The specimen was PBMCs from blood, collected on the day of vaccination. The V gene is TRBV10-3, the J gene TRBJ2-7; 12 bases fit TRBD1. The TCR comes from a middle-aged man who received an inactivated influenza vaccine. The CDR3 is CAISAGQGASYEQYF. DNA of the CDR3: TGTGCCATCAGTGCGGGACAGGGGGCATCCTACGAGCAGTACTTC.